This T cell receptor beta chain was sequenced in a study of blood T cell repertoires in COVID-19. For the study at large: The study drew acute and convalescent COVID-19 samples from the United States, Italy and Spain. PBMCs, B-cell-depleted T cells, or T cells were the source of the cDNA or gDNA that made up the material.

Germline V gene lookup returns CDR1 SGHTA and CDR2 FQGTGA. V gave up 5 bases and J gave up 0 bases; unmatched junction bases: 5. The CDR3 is made up of 15 amino acids. Authors' processing steps: Reference gene primers were amplified, and this amplification served to estimate nucleated cell counts. This table comes from immunoSEQ multiplex PCR, and its TCRdb copy is limited to in-frame clones, with some not included. V, J and clone size are taken as reported in that table, and D and trimming were inferred from the DNA itself. Of 90,000 to 95,000 clones in the sample, approximately 90% were seen once. The rearrangement links TRBV7-3 to TRBJ2-7; 9 nucleotides align to TRBD2. The material sequenced was peripheral blood. This clonotype was sampled from a woman over 75 with active COVID-19. Here the CDR3 DNA reads TGTGCCAGCAGCCCAGGACTAGCGTTCTCCTACGAGCAGTACTTC. Its translation: CASSPGLAFSYEQYF.